These T cell receptor beta chains were read from a single sample in a study of blood T cell repertoires in COVID-19. Here immunoSEQ multiplex PCR was the method, and the copy in TCRdb shows in-frame clones only, minus some. The table records roughly 250,000 clones, 84% of them present only once. Sequences were obtained from peripheral blood. The receptors stem from a human donor in a cohort sampled during active COVID-19. CDR3s include the opening cysteine and the closing phenylalanine or tryptophan. The D gene is left open where the match is weak. Rows may omit the clone size; those that give it use once, few, many or a size class.

abundance	d_gene	v_gene	j_gene	CDR3nt	CDR3aa
-	TRBD2	TRBV5-5	TRBJ2-3	TGTGCCAGCAGCTTCCGACTAGCGGGAGGGGTAGATACGCAGTATTTT	CASSFRLAGGVDTQYF
-	-	TRBV15	TRBJ2-5	TGTGCCACCAGCAGAATGGGGCAGGGGACGGAGACCCAGTACTTC	CATSRMGQGTETQYF
-	-	TRBV29-1	TRBJ1-1	TGCAGCGTTGATCAGGGTTACACTGAAGCTTTCTTT	CSVDQGYTEAFF
-	-	TRBV3-1/TRBV3-2	TRBJ2-7	TGTGCCAGCAGTCGCAGGGGCGAGCAGTACTTC	CASSRRGEQYF
-	-	TRBV4-3	TRBJ2-3	TGCGCCAGTGCCTGGCTTAAACAAGATACGCAGTATTTT	CASAWLKQDTQYF
-	-	TRBV7-6	TRBJ2-1	TGTGCCAGCAGCTCCTTTCCGGCGGGGCCCCCCTACAATGAGCAGTTCTTC	CASSSFPAGPPYNEQFF
-	TRBD2	TRBV6-2/TRBV6-3	TRBJ2-3	TGTGCCAGCAGTTGGACTAGCGGGGGGTTACATACGCAGTATTTT	CASSWTSGGLHTQYF
once	-	TRBV11-2	TRBJ2-1	TGTGCCAGCAGCCCTAGTTACAATGAGCAGTTCTTC	CASSPSYNEQFF
-	-	TRBV18	TRBJ1-1	TGTGCCAGCTCACCACCGGGCCCGCTGATGAACACTGAAGCTTTCTTT	CASSPPGPLMNTEAFF
-	-	TRBV7-9	TRBJ1-2	TGTGCCAGCAGCCCACGGATCGGACTCAACTATGGCTACACCTTC	CASSPRIGLNYGYTF
-	TRBD2	TRBV5-1	TRBJ2-3	TGCGCCAGCAGCCTACCCTCCGAACCTCTAGCGGGGGGGCCTGCAGATACGCAGTATTTT	CASSLPSEPLAGGPADTQYF
-	TRBD1	TRBV28	TRBJ1-4	TGTGCCAGCAGCCCAGGACAGGGGAAGGAAAAACTGTTTTTT	CASSPGQGKEKLFF
-	-	TRBV7-9	TRBJ2-7	TGTGCCAGCAGCTCCGGGGTCTTGGGGAACGAGCAGTACTTC	CASSSGVLGNEQYF
-	TRBD2	TRBV7-9	TRBJ2-1	TGTGCCAGCAGCAGCCTCGGGGCGGGAGGGTTTGATGAGCAGTTCTTC	CASSSLGAGGFDEQFF
-	-	TRBV9	TRBJ2-7	TGTGCCAGCAGCGGCGGGGCGGGGGCCTCCTACGAGCAGTACTTC	CASSGGAGASYEQYF
-	-	TRBV28	TRBJ1-1	TGTGCCAGCAGTTCCCCCCTACGAGGCGCCAACACTGAAGCTTTCTTT	CASSSPLRGANTEAFF